This T cell receptor beta chain was sequenced in a study of blood T cell repertoires in COVID-19. Assay: immunoSEQ multiplex PCR; the TCRdb copy retains only in-frame clones and omits some. This sample yields about 330,000 clones, of which 80% to 95% are seen a single time; about 18% belongs to the top ten. From germline, CDR1 is LGHNA and CDR2 YSLEER. V gave up 1 base and J gave up 4 bases, with 10 bases separating them. The CDR3 spans 14 residues. The gene calls are TRBV4-3 and TRBJ1-1; perhaps TRBD1 as D (6 bases). This clonotype originated in a woman under 40 who had recovered from COVID-19. The specimen was PBMCs or T cells enriched from blood (not recorded which). The CDR3 bases are TGCGCCAGCAGCCAAGCAGGGGTAGTCACTGAAGCTTTCTTT. Its protein is CASSQAGVVTEAFF.